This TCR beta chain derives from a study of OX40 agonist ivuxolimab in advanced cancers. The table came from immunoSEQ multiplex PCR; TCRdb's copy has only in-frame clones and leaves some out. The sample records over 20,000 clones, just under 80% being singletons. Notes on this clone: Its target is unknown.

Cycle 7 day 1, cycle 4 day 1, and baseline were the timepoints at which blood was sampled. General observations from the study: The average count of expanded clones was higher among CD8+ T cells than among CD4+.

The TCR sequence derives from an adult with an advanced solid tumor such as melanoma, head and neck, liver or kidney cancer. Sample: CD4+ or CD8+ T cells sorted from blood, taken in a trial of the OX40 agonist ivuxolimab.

CDR3 coding DNA: TGCGCCAGCAGCCCCTCAGTGGGGAGCACCGGGGAGCTGTTTTTT. Protein sequence: CASSPSVGSTGELFF. The chain is built from TRBV4-3 and TRBJ2-2; D is possibly TRBD2 (5 bases). The CDR3 extends over 15 amino acids. The germline V gene has CDR1 LGHNA and CDR2 YSLEER. V dropped 4 bases and J dropped 4 bases, with 13 bases sitting between them.